The rows below give T cell receptor beta chains drawn from one sample of a study of Graves' ophthalmopathy and Graves' hyperthyroidism. TCRdb reprocessed the multiplex PCR reads with MiXCR, giving one entry per CDR3 protein. The sample lists over a million distinct CDR3 sequences, 36% occurring once. Sequencing was done on a sample of peripheral blood or thyroid tissue (not recorded which). Receptor source: an adult man with Graves' hyperthyroidism. Both conserved end residues are part of each CDR3.

>TRBV29-1
CSVEFGSGSGNEQFF
>TRBV19
CASRVQGYGYTF
>TRBV20-1
CSASGGVSSPLHF
>TRBV19
CASDGYSNQPQHF
>TRBV10-2
CASSSLAGRGYGYTF
>TRBV7-8
CASSLVRRSQETQYF
>TRBV5-1
CASSPGGQLPEQYF
>TRBV2
CASSHRGQVGDGYTF
>TRBV7-2
CASSLSSLALHF
>TRBV29-1
CSVDGTASYPGYTF
>TRBV27
CASSFPGQGIVGELFF
>TRBV7-2
CASSLSSGGTSTDTQYF
>TRBV20-1
CSARPPGQGATGELFF
>TRBV29-1
CSVYTGPHGYTF
>TRBV10-3
CAINQATNEKLFF
>TRBV7-9
CASSLLGTGGTFRAGELFF
>TRBV5-4
CASSAGGAEDEKLFF
>TRBV28
CASSPVGTTNTEAFF
>TRBV19
CASSPHSVGVSDTGELFF
>TRBV12-3/TRBV12-4
CASSRRTGGSPLHF
>TRBV2
CASVPGLRYEQYF
>TRBV9
CASSVDHRANTEAFF
>TRBV5-1
CASSTGALPGEQYF
>TRBV29-1
CSVEHTTGQKLFF
>TRBV7-2
CASRRASLNTEAFF
>TRBV12-3/TRBV12-4
CASSFSRGMGNQPQHF
>TRBV4-1
CASSQGHGGQPQHF
>TRBV5-6
CASSLYVGGATQETQYF
>TRBV9
CASSVGQRDPGNTIYF
>TRBV20-1
CSARRLRAQPEAFF
>TRBV7-9
CASSLVGKNEQYF
>TRBV7-2
CASSQRGEGHQPQHF
>TRBV5-5
CASSLSLGTYTGELFF
>TRBV20-1
CSATIAGEETQYF
>TRBV29-1
CSVGWGLWGEETQYF
>TRBV20-1
CSARDWTLAYEQYF
>TRBV7-2
CASSLAGQPGGNQPQHF
>TRBV6-5
CASRSLSYNSPLHF
>TRBV5-1
CASSLSTGTVETQHF
>TRBV15
CATSRDGKEQGVLGNQPQHF